Listed here is a single T cell receptor (beta chain). Its antigen is undetermined. These data come from a study of human T cells and chemical hapten exposure. Study-wide background: Alopecia areata, totalis and universalis patients, mostly female, were included. Study results and limitations: Expanded TCRs formed significantly more large CDR3 similarity clusters than controls.

Single cDNA molecules in the library carried unique molecular identifiers attached during preparation. TCRdb ran MiXCR on the RACE reads and lists one entry per CDR3 protein. The sample gives tens of thousands of distinct CDR3 sequences, under 13% of which show up once; around 1% is in the top ten. This CDR3 contains 16 residues. The germline V gene has CDR1 LNHDA and CDR2 SQIVND (reference sequence). Trimming cost V 3 bases and J 7 bases; bases outside gene matches: 8. Time point denoted: patch test 3, about 24 weeks after DPC sensitization. Treatment of the sample: therapeutic diphenylcyclopropenone sensitization with weekly scalp DPC. Blood sampling occurred before each patch-test application.

Sequencing was performed on whole blood, taken in connection with sensitization to the hapten diphenylcyclopropenone (DPC). The chain employs TRBV19 and TRBJ2-3; 12 bases match TRBD1. This TCR was sampled from a woman in her 30s with alopecia areata. Some clones in this sample may be carry-over from other donors' samples. The CDR3 nucleotides read TGTGCCAGTAGTATGGGGGACAGGGGGCATCAAAATACGCAGTATTTT. Translated: CASSMGDRGHQNTQYF.